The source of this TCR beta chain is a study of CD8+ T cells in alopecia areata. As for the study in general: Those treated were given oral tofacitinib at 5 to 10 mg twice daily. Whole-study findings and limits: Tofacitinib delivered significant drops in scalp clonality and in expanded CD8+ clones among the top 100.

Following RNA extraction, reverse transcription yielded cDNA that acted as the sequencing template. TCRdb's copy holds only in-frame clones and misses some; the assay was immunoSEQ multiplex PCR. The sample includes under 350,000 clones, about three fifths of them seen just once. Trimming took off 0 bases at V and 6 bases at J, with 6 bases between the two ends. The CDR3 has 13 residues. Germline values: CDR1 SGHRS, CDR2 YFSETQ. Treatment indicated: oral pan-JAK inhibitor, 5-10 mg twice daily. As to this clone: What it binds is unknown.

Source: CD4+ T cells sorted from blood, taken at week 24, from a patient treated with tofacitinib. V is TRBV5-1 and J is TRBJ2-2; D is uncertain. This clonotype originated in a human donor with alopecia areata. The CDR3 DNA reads TGCGCCAGCAGCTTGGGACTTCCCGGGGAGCTGTTTTTT. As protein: CASSLGLPGELFF.